A selection of T cell receptor beta chains follows, all from one sample in a study of type 1 regulatory T cells. No antigens are known for them. TCRdb fed the reads into MiXCR, producing one record per CDR3 protein. This sample carries about 68,000 distinct CDR3 sequences, around 57% of them seen once, and the ten largest clones take less than 8.5%. The material sequenced was cultured T cells, either the whole culture or a sorted T cell fraction (not recorded which). Receptors were obtained from a human donor in good health. Each CDR3 is given with its conserved first and last residue. Each record gives: J gene, D gene, V gene, clone size, CDR3 DNA, CDR3 protein. D genes are given only for firm matches. Clone sizes are given selectively: once, few, many, or a class where the clone is expanded.

TRBJ2-1,.,TRBV20-1,.,TGCAGTGCTAGAGATGTCGGGGTCTACAATGAGCAGTTCTTC,CSARDVGVYNEQFF
TRBJ2-7,.,TRBV18,.,TGTGCCAGCTCACCTCTACAGGGAACCTACGAGCAGTACTTC,CASSPLQGTYEQYF
TRBJ1-1,.,TRBV12-3/TRBV12-4,.,TGTGCCAGCAGCTCGTATGGGGGTTCAGTCTTT,CASSSYGGSVF
TRBJ2-5,TRBD1,TRBV5-1,.,TGCGCCAGCAGCTTGGGCCCGACAGGGGGCAAGGAGACCCAGTACTTC,CASSLGPTGGKETQYF
TRBJ2-2,.,TRBV20-1,.,TGCAGTGCTAGAGATGCAGCCGTGGGCACCGGGGAGCTGTTTTTT,CSARDAAVGTGELFF
TRBJ1-5,.,TRBV20-1,.,TGCAGTGCACAGGGAGGTAGCAATCAGCCCCAGCATTTT,CSAQGGSNQPQHF
TRBJ2-2,TRBD2,TRBV7-7,.,TGTGCCATCAGCCTAAGCGGGAGATCCGGGGAGCTGTTTTTT,CAISLSGRSGELFF
TRBJ1-1,.,TRBV7-9,.,TGTGCCAGCACCATGGAGGTTGAAGCTTTCTTT,CASTMEVEAFF
TRBJ2-1,.,TRBV5-5,.,TGTGCCAGCAGCTTGAATCCTAATTCGGGAGACCCCTACAATGAGCAGTTCTTC,CASSLNPNSGDPYNEQFF
TRBJ1-2,.,TRBV7-2,.,TGTGCCAGCAGCTTAGGCCCAGGTCACTATGGCTACACCTTC,CASSLGPGHYGYTF
TRBJ2-7,.,TRBV5-1,.,TGCGCCAGCAGCTTGCAGGGAAGTCACGAGCAGTACTTC,CASSLQGSHEQYF
TRBJ1-4,.,TRBV12-3/TRBV12-4,.,TGTGCCAGCGGGAACGAAAAACTGTTTTTT,CASGNEKLFF
TRBJ1-3,.,TRBV11-2,.,TGTGCCAGCACAAACCCACCAAACTCTGGAAACACCATATATTTT,CASTNPPNSGNTIYF
TRBJ2-1,TRBD2,TRBV2,.,TGTGCCAGCAGTGAACCCCCTAGCGGGAAGTACAATGAGCAGTTCTTC,CASSEPPSGKYNEQFF
TRBJ1-3,.,TRBV7-2,.,TGTGCCAGTAGCTTACCAACTGGGTCTGGGTTTGGAAACACCATATATTTT,CASSLPTGSGFGNTIYF
TRBJ2-2,TRBD2,TRBV4-3,.,TGCGCCAGCAGCCAAGAAACTAGCGCCAGCACCGGGGAGCTGTTTTTT,CASSQETSASTGELFF
TRBJ2-1,TRBD2,TRBV2,few,TGTGCCAGCAGCCGCTGGACTAGTGCCAATGAGCAGTTCTTC,CASSRWTSANEQFF
TRBJ2-3,TRBD2,TRBV28,.,TGTGCCAGCAGTTTATTAGGCGGGAGCTTAGATACGCAGTATTTT,CASSLLGGSLDTQYF
TRBJ2-5,.,TRBV12-5,once,TGTGCTGCCCCGGGCGGGGTGGGCGAGACCCAGTACTTC,CAAPGGVGETQYF
TRBJ2-5,TRBD2,TRBV7-9,few,TGTGCCAGCAGCTCCCTGGAGCGCGGGAGGGACCAAGAGACCCAGTACTTC,CASSSLERGRDQETQYF
TRBJ2-7,.,TRBV27,.,TGTGCCAGCAGCGGTCGTAGGAGCTCCTACGAGCAGTACTTC,CASSGRRSSYEQYF
TRBJ2-1,TRBD2,TRBV24-1,.,TGTGCCACCAGTGATGTTACTAGCGGGCAATACAATGAGCAGTTCTTC,CATSDVTSGQYNEQFF
TRBJ1-5,TRBD1,TRBV6-1,.,TGTGCTAGCAGAGGACAGGGGAGGGTGGGCAATCAGCCCCAGCATTTT,CASRGQGRVGNQPQHF
TRBJ1-1,.,TRBV5-1,.,TGCGCCAGCAGCTTGGACCAGAACACTGAAGCTTTCTTT,CASSLDQNTEAFF
TRBJ2-5,.,TRBV5-1,few,TGCGCCAGCAGCTTGGGCCTCCAAGAGACCCAGTACTTC,CASSLGLQETQYF
TRBJ2-3,TRBD2,TRBV5-5,.,TGTGCCAGCAGCCTAACAGCGGGAGTACGGACAGATACGCAGTGTTTT,CASSLTAGVRTDTQCF
TRBJ1-2,.,TRBV7-2,.,TGTGCCAGCAGCTTAGAGGGGTTCCGGGGCTACACCTTC,CASSLEGFRGYTF
TRBJ1-2,.,TRBV6-5,.,TGTGCCAGCAGTTACGCCGGGGGTGAGGGCTACACCTTC,CASSYAGGEGYTF
TRBJ1-1,.,TRBV29-1,few,TGCAGCGTTGAGGGCGGTCTGAACACTGAAGCTTTCTTT,CSVEGGLNTEAFF
TRBJ1-5,TRBD1,TRBV7-2,few,TGTGCCAGCAGCCTAACAGGGGGTGATCAGCCCCAGCATTTT,CASSLTGGDQPQHF
TRBJ2-7,TRBD2,TRBV19,.,TGTGCCAGTAGACAGACTAGCGGGGAAAACTACGAGCAGTACTTC,CASRQTSGENYEQYF
TRBJ1-5,.,TRBV20-1,.,TGCAGTGCTAGAGATGGGGGGGCTTCTGAGCCCCAGCATTTT,CSARDGGASEPQHF
TRBJ1-1,.,TRBV6-5,few,TGTGCCAGCAGTTACGGGATTGGGACTTTCTTT,CASSYGIGTFF
TRBJ2-2,.,TRBV7-3,.,TGTGCCAGCAGCTTAAGCGGTTTCGGACTGAACACCGGGGAGCTGTTTTTT,CASSLSGFGLNTGELFF
TRBJ1-5,.,TRBV15,few,TGTGCCACCAGCAGAGATATTTGGGGGGTCAATCAGCCCCAGCATTTT,CATSRDIWGVNQPQHF
TRBJ2-3,.,TRBV18,.,TGTGCCAGCTCACCCCGCTCGGGGGGCAGCATAGATACGCAGTATTTT,CASSPRSGGSIDTQYF
TRBJ1-5,TRBD1,TRBV20-1,.,TGCAGTGCCCGGGACAGCTATCAGCCCCAGCATTTT,CSARDSYQPQHF
TRBJ2-5,.,TRBV18,few,TGTGCCAGCTCACGCAGTGCGGGGACAGACCAAGAGACCCAGTACTTC,CASSRSAGTDQETQYF
TRBJ2-2,.,TRBV9,.,TGTGCCAGCAGCGGGAGGGGGGAAACCGGGGAGCTGTTTTTT,CASSGRGETGELFF
TRBJ1-1,.,TRBV28,.,TGTGCCAGCAAAACAGGTGCTGAAGCTTTCTTT,CASKTGAEAFF
TRBJ2-1,TRBD2,TRBV20-1,.,TGCAGTGCTAGTGTGCGGGAGGGCCAATCCTACAATGAGCAGTTCTTC,CSASVREGQSYNEQFF
TRBJ2-7,.,TRBV20-1,.,TGCAGTGCTAGTAACGAGAACGCCTACGAGCAGTACTTC,CSASNENAYEQYF
TRBJ2-6,TRBD2,TRBV10-2,.,TGCGCCAGCAGGGCGGGAGCGTCTGGGGCCAACGTCCTGACTTTC,CASRAGASGANVLTF
TRBJ2-2,.,TRBV10-3,.,TGTGCCATCGGGAACACCGGGGAGCTGTTTTTT,CAIGNTGELFF
TRBJ2-2,TRBD2,TRBV5-1,.,TGCGCCAGCAGCCAACAACCTGTTAGCGGGAGGGCAATGGGACCCGGGGAGCTGTTTTTT,CASSQQPVSGRAMGPGELFF
TRBJ2-5,TRBD1,TRBV20-1,.,TGCAGTGCTAGAGGGACAGGGGAATCCCAGTACTTC,CSARGTGESQYF
TRBJ2-1,TRBD2,TRBV20-1,.,TGCAGTGCGAGCGGGGAGGGCCTTTACAATGAGCAGTTCTTC,CSASGEGLYNEQFF
TRBJ2-1,.,TRBV5-1,.,TGTGCTAGCAGGCCCCTCCGGGACTACAATGAGCAGTTCTTC,CASRPLRDYNEQFF
TRBJ2-2,TRBD2,TRBV12-3/TRBV12-4,.,TGTGCCAGCAGCCTATGGGCGGGGGTCACCGGGGAGCTGTTTTTT,CASSLWAGVTGELFF
TRBJ2-2,.,TRBV19,few,TGTGCCAGTAGTACCGACTCCCGATTCTTTAACACCGGGGAGCTGTTTTTT,CASSTDSRFFNTGELFF
TRBJ2-1,TRBD2,TRBV5-1,.,TGCGCCAGCAATGGGGCGGGAGGTTCCTACAATGAGCAGTTCTTC,CASNGAGGSYNEQFF
TRBJ2-5,TRBD1,TRBV4-1,.,TGCGCCAGCAGCCAATGGGGACAGGGATCCATAGAGACCCAGTACTTC,CASSQWGQGSIETQYF
TRBJ1-2,.,TRBV5-8,.,TGTGCCAGCAGCCCGGGACCCGATGGCTACACCTTC,CASSPGPDGYTF
TRBJ2-1,.,TRBV11-2,.,TGTGCCAGATGTCTCGGGATCCTGCAGTTCTTC,CARCLGILQFF
TRBJ2-1,TRBD2,TRBV20-1,.,TGCAGTGCTAGTGATGCGACTAGCGGGAGGGTGAATGAGCAGTTCTTC,CSASDATSGRVNEQFF
TRBJ2-1,.,TRBV12-3/TRBV12-4,few,TGTGCCAGCACCTCTTACTCCCGGGCCTCCTACAATGAGCAGTTCTTC,CASTSYSRASYNEQFF
TRBJ2-1,TRBD2,TRBV7-6,.,TGTGCCAGCAGCGGGACGGGCAGCGGGAAATACAATGAGCAGTTCTTC,CASSGTGSGKYNEQFF
TRBJ2-2,TRBD2,TRBV19,.,TGTGCCAGTAATGCACTAGCGGGAGCAACCGGGGAGCTGTTTTTT,CASNALAGATGELFF
TRBJ2-5,.,TRBV2,.,TGTGCCAGCAGTGGGCCCGAAGAGACCCAGTACTTC,CASSGPEETQYF
TRBJ2-2,TRBD2,TRBV20-1,.,TGCAGTGCTAGGGCGGCTAGCGGGGATAGGACCGGGGAGCTGTTTTTT,CSARAASGDRTGELFF